The source of this T cell receptor (beta chain) is a study of molecular identifiers for immune sequencing clone quantification. Study-wide results and limits: Identical TCR molecules sharing a barcode could underestimate highly expanded clone sizes.

TCRdb itself ran the PCR reads through MiXCR, one entry per CDR3 protein. This table has approximately 500,000 distinct CDR3 sequences, around 23% appearing once. This CDR3 has 15 residues. Per germline, CDR1 MGHRA and CDR2 YSYEKL. V was clipped by 1 base and J by 3 bases, with 9 bases between them. As for this clonotype: Its antigen is not identified.

The J gene is TRBJ2-2, the V gene TRBV4-1; D is undetermined. The receptor's source is a human donor in good health. Some libraries in this study had Jurkat cell RNA spiked in. The sequencing input was naive CD8+ T cells from blood, with Jurkat cell RNA spiked in. Indicated subset: FACS-sorted CD8+CD4-CCR7+CD45RA+ naive T cells. The CDR3 DNA reads TGCGCCAGCAGCCAAGTTTCGGTCGACACCGGGGAGCTGTTTTTT. This encodes CASSQVSVDTGELFF.